This is a list of T cell receptor beta chains from one sample in a study of blood T cells in healthy people across ages. One entry per CDR3 protein, called by TCRdb with MiXCR from the 5' RACE reads. The sample yields roughly 1.9 million distinct CDR3 sequences, about two fifths seen once. What was sequenced was blood. These receptors originate from a human donor in good health. The CDR3 runs from the conserved cysteine through the conserved F or W. A D gene is named only where the DNA matches it firmly. Size tells how often a clone was seen (once, few, many) or the class of an expanded clone, and some rows leave it out.

few	TRBV6-6	NA	TRBJ2-7	TGTGCCAGCAGTCCGCTTGTTGACAGCCCTGTTTGGAACGAGCAGTACTTC	CASSPLVDSPVWNEQYF
NA	TRBV12-3/TRBV12-4	NA	TRBJ1-1	TGTGCCAGCAGTTTAGCGTACTCGGGCAGGGACCAAGCTTTCTTT	CASSLAYSGRDQAFF
NA	TRBV7-2	TRBD2	TRBJ2-1	TGTGCCAGCAGTTTAACGGGGGGACTAATGAGCTCCTACAATGAGCAGTTCTTC	CASSLTGGLMSSYNEQFF
few	TRBV4-3	NA	TRBJ2-7	TGCGCCAGCAGTAAGAATTTAGCCAGGGGTTTCAACGAGCAGTACTTC	CASSKNLARGFNEQYF
NA	TRBV5-1	NA	TRBJ2-1	TGCGCCAGCCGAAGTTTCCTCTCCTACAATGAGCAGTTCTTC	CASRSFLSYNEQFF
NA	TRBV9	TRBD2	TRBJ2-7	TGTGCCAGCAGCGTCGCGGGAGAGGGCTACGAGCAGTACTTC	CASSVAGEGYEQYF
few	TRBV7-2	NA	TRBJ2-1	TGTGCCAGCAGCTTAGACAGGGTTAGCAGCAATGAGCAGTTCTTC	CASSLDRVSSNEQFF
NA	TRBV20-1	NA	TRBJ1-5	TGCAGTGCTAAGGAAAGCAATCAGCCCCAGCATTTT	CSAKESNQPQHF
few	TRBV5-6	NA	TRBJ2-5	TGTGCCAGCAGCTTGTTAGGAATAATCCAAGAGACCCAGTACTTC	CASSLLGIIQETQYF
NA	TRBV7-6	NA	TRBJ1-1	TGTGCCAGCAGCCCCAGGGGAGACGGGGTCCCTGAAGCTTTCTTT	CASSPRGDGVPEAFF
NA	TRBV4-1	TRBD1	TRBJ2-7	TGCGCCAGCAGCCTGGAAACGGGACAGTCAGCCTACGAGCAGTACTTC	CASSLETGQSAYEQYF
once	TRBV15	NA	TRBJ2-5	TGTGCCACCAGCAGAGAACGGCAGATCCAAGAGACCCAGTACTTC	CATSRERQIQETQYF
few	TRBV28	NA	TRBJ2-7	TGTGCCAGCGCCGACCCGAGCTCCTACGAGCAGTACTTC	CASADPSSYEQYF